These 20 T cell receptor beta chains originate from one sample sequenced in a study of blood T cell repertoires in COVID-19. Only in-frame clones appear in the TCRdb table, and some are missing; sequencing was by immunoSEQ multiplex PCR. The table records 110,000 to 150,000 clones, around 90% of them present only once. Sample: peripheral blood. These receptors originate from a woman aged 80 or over with acute or convalescent COVID-19.

The CDR3 DNA reads TGTGCCAGCTCACCAGGGACAACCGACCTAGGCTATGGCTACACCTTC. Amino acid sequence: CASSPGTTDLGYGYTF. The gene calls are TRBV18 and TRBJ1-2; the D gene is possibly TRBD1 (6 bases). Per the germline V gene, CDR1 is KGHSH and CDR2 is LQKENI. Trimming stripped 2 bases from V and 4 bases from J, with 17 bases between. This CDR3 is built from 16 residues. The full variable domain, completed using reference TRBV18 and TRBJ1-2, is NAGVMQNPRHLVRRRGQEARLRCSPMKGHSHVYWYRQLPEEGLKFMVYLQKENIIDESGMPKERFSAEFPKEGPSILRIQQVVRGDSAAYFCASSPGTTDLGYGYTFGSGTRLTVV.

The chain carries TRBV4-2 and TRBJ2-5; TRBD2 is a possible D gene (5 bases). CDR3 size: 15 residues. In germline, CDR1 is LGHNA, CDR2 YNFKEQ. V shed 1 base and J shed 7 bases, with 16 bases lying between them. In DNA form, the CDR3 reads TGTGCCAGCAGCCAAGGAGGAGGACCGTTTGCGACCCAGTACTTC. It codes for CASSQGGGPFATQYF.

The J gene is TRBJ1-3, the V gene TRBV7-3; the match to TRBD1 covers 7 bases. CDR3 size: 17 residues. V gave up 5 bases and J gave up 4 bases; unmatched junction bases: 14. The germline V gene has CDR1 SGHTA and CDR2 FQGTGA. The CDR3: CASSPSPGTVSGNTIYF. The CDR3 bases are TGTGCCAGCAGCCCGAGTCCCGGGACAGTATCAGGAAACACCATATATTTT.

This chain uses TRBV5-1 with TRBJ2-3, with TRBD1 matching over 7 bases. CDR1 and CDR2 from the germline V gene are SGHRS and YFSETQ. J was trimmed by 2 bases and V by 0 bases; bases with no gene match: 6. The CDR3 sequence is 16 residues long. DNA for the CDR3: TGCGCCAGCAGCTTGGCGGCAGGGGGAATCACAGATACGCAGTATTTT. This translates into CASSLAAGGITDTQYF.

The V gene is TRBV6-5, the J gene TRBJ1-1, with 8 bases matching TRBD1. Germline V gene sequence: CDR1 MNHEY, CDR2 SVGAGI. J was trimmed by 0 bases and V by 6 bases; bases with no gene match: 6. CDR3 length equals 15 residues. The CDR3 DNA follows: TGTGCCAGCAGAGACAGGGGTAGGGTGAACACTGAAGCTTTCTTT. Translated, it gives CASRDRGRVNTEAFF.

The chain links TRBV7-9 to TRBJ2-2; no firm D call. V was clipped by 4 bases and J by 3 bases, with 6 bases between them. Germline CDR1 and CDR2: SEHNR and FQNEAQ (reference sequence). This CDR3 is 13 amino acids long. The DNA for the CDR3 is TGTGCCAGCAGCTCGGGTGACACCGGGGAGCTGTTTTTT. Translated: CASSSGDTGELFF.

This clone was seen once. The chain uses TRBV3-1 (or the pseudogene TRBV3-2) and TRBJ1-5; no definite D call. The CDR3 consists of 14 residues. V gave up 1 base and J gave up 1 base, with 5 bases separating them. Germline CDR1 LGHDT, CDR2 YNNKEL (reference sequence). The CDR3 nucleotides read TGTGCCAGCAGCCAAGTATTCAGCAATCAGCCCCAGCATTTT. Its translation: CASSQVFSNQPQHF.

The chain carries TRBV9 and TRBJ1-4; 7 nucleotides line up with TRBD1. The junction had 6 bases not matched to a gene; V was cut back by 3 bases and J by 1 base. The CDR3 runs 16 residues. CDR1 SGDLS and CDR2 YYNGEE come from the germline V gene. The CDR3 region has the DNA TGTGCCAGCAGCGCTCACCAGGGGGTAACTAATGAAAAACTGTTTTTT. Its translation: CASSAHQGVTNEKLFF.

The chain combines TRBV19 with TRBJ1-5; D is uncertain. V was cut by 4 bases and J by 3 bases, with 10 bases left in between. Germline V gene sequence: CDR1 LNHDA, CDR2 SQIVND (reference sequence). The CDR3 runs 14 residues. The CDR3 protein is CASSTRGFNQPQHF. The DNA of the CDR3 is TGTGCCAGTAGTACCCGGGGATTCAATCAGCCCCAGCATTTT. Variable domain in full (rest from reference TRBV19 and TRBJ1-5): DGGITQSPKYLFRKEGQNVTLSCEQNLNHDAMYWYRQDPGQGLRLIYYSQIVNDFQKGDIAEGYSVSREKKESFPLTVTSAQKNPTAFYLCASSTRGFNQPQHFGDGTRLSIL.

The chain has TRBV2 and TRBJ2-5, with TRBD2 matching 11 bases. The CDR3 runs to 16 residues. The germline gives CDR1 SNHLY, CDR2 FYNNEI. V shed 5 bases, J shed 5 bases, and the junction held 10 bases outside the gene matches. This CDR3 reads CASSFLAGGSGETQYF. In nucleotides, the CDR3 is TGTGCCAGCAGTTTTTTAGCGGGGGGGTCGGGGGAGACCCAGTACTTC.

The rearrangement uses TRBV7-9 and TRBJ2-1, with a tentative D call TRBD2 (5 bases). The CDR3 runs 14 residues. V was trimmed by 5 bases and J by 4 bases, leaving 12 bases between them. Germline V gene data show CDR1 as SEHNR and CDR2 as FQNEAQ (reference sequence). The CDR3 nucleotides read TGTGCCAGCAGCCAAGGTGGGAGATACAATGAGCAGTTCTTC. Its translation: CASSQGGRYNEQFF.

This clone appeared once. For the CDR3, the DNA is TGCGCCAGCAGCAAGGGACTCATATATCAAGGCTACACCTTC. Amino acid sequence: CASSKGLIYQGYTF. This chain joins TRBV5-1 and TRBJ1-2, with a weak D call TRBD1 (5 bases). The CDR3 is 14 amino acids. Germline V gives CDR1 SGHRS, CDR2 YFSETQ. V dropped 4 bases and J dropped 8 bases, with 18 bases sitting between them.

The chain uses TRBV13 and TRBJ2-7; 7 nucleotides match TRBD1. The J segment lost 2 bases and the V segment lost 2 bases, leaving 3 bases of the junction unmatched. Looked up from germline, CDR1 is PRHDT and CDR2 is FYEKMQ (reference sequence). The CDR3 covers 14 residues. CDR3 nucleotides: TGTGCCAGCAGCTTACCAGGGGGACCCTACGAGCAGTACTTC. Amino acids: CASSLPGGPYEQYF.

The chain is built from TRBV21-1 and TRBJ2-7; the DNA was not used to check the table's D call, TRBD2. TRBV21-1 is shown as a pseudogene. This CDR3 is built from 14 residues. The CDR3 spells CASSKAGLIYEQYF. In DNA, the CDR3 is TGTGCCAGCAGCAAAGCAGGACTTATTTACGAGCAGTACTTC.

The CDR3 coding sequence is TGTGCCAGCTCACAAGGGGAGGTTAGCGAGCAGTACTTC. Encoded protein: CASSQGEVSEQYF. The rearrangement joins TRBV18 to TRBJ2-7; tentatively, D is TRBD2 (6 bases). The CDR3 contains 13 residues. The germline V gene encodes CDR1 KGHSH and CDR2 LQKENI. Trimming left V 4 bases short and J 6 bases short, with 13 bases between.

The genes are TRBV30 and TRBJ1-2; a possible D gene is TRBD1 (6 bases). The CDR3 is 13 residues long. Germline assignment: CDR1 GTSNPN and CDR2 SVGIG (reference sequence). With 1 base removed from V and 1 base from J, the gap between germline ends came to 7 bases. The CDR3 DNA is TGTGCCTGGAGTGACAGGGTTAACTATGGCTACACCTTC. The encoded protein is CAWSDRVNYGYTF.

V and J are TRBV19 and TRBJ1-4, with a possible D match to TRBD1 (5 bases). The CDR3 has 15 amino acids. The germline gives CDR1 LNHDA, CDR2 SQIVND (reference sequence). Trimming shortened V by 6 bases and J by 0 bases, and 11 bases separated the two germline ends. The CDR3, as DNA: TGTGCCAGTAGAAGGGGCACTACAACTAATGAAAAACTGTTTTTT. This encodes CASRRGTTTNEKLFF.

Here the CDR3 reads CASSYGGVNQPQHF. CDR3 in DNA: TGTGCCAGCAGTTACGGGGGCGTGAATCAGCCCCAGCATTTT. The V gene is TRBV6-5, the J gene TRBJ1-5; TRBD1 is a possible D gene (6 bases). Trimming pared 2 bases from V and 4 bases from J, leaving 9 bases between. The germline V gene encodes CDR1 MNHEY and CDR2 SVGAGI. This CDR3 is 14 amino acids long.

V and J are TRBV6-5 and TRBJ1-1; perhaps TRBD1 as D (5 bases). Between the trimmed V and J ends, which lost 8 bases and 1 base, there was a span of 14 bases. CDR1 and CDR2 from the germline V gene are MNHEY and SVGAGI. This CDR3 has 14 amino acids. The CDR3 spells CASLVKGKNTEAFF. CDR3 DNA: TGTGCCAGCCTTGTGAAGGGGAAGAACACTGAAGCTTTCTTT.

The chain couples TRBV6-5 to TRBJ1-1; D is perhaps TRBD1 (5 bases). The ends were cut back, 7 bases at V and 2 bases at J, with 11 bases in the middle. CDR1 MNHEY and CDR2 SVGAGI come from the germline V gene. The CDR3 covers 13 residues. The CDR3 bases are TGTGCCAGCAAAACACAGGTTAACACTGAAGCTTTCTTT. As protein: CASKTQVNTEAFF.